This T cell receptor (beta chain) emerged from a study of T cell responses to AZD1222 COVID-19 vaccine. Germline-derived CDR1 and CDR2 are SNHLY and FYNNEI. The V and J ends lost 8 bases and 2 bases, in that order; junction bases with no gene match: 7. The CDR3 consists of 15 residues. Sequencing was performed with immunoSEQ multiplex PCR; in TCRdb, only in-frame clones are kept and a portion is missing. The sample has roughly 80,000 clones, 90% seen once. The receptor's source is an adult who received the AZD1222 COVID-19 vaccine. This chain uses TRBV2 with TRBJ2-3; 10 bases line up with TRBD2. This material consisted of peripheral blood, taken 28 days after the second AZD1222 dose. The CDR3 sequence: CASYESGGDTDTQYF. The CDR3 coding sequence is TGTGCCAGCTATGAGAGCGGGGGGGACACAGATACGCAGTATTTT.